This T cell receptor beta chain was identified in a study of post-analysis software for immune sequencing data. General study points: The authors found that F measure strongly co-clustered same-batch samples.

Tagging with unique molecular identifiers was a feature of the TCR beta cDNA libraries. TCRdb redid the calling of the PCR reads with MiXCR, one entry per CDR3 protein. Of about 800,000 distinct CDR3 sequences detected, about 32% appear once; the ten largest clones hold 0.56%. In regard to this clonotype: The antigen remains undetermined. At one boundary the junction diverges from the germline segment, which might be a read error.

The specimen was blood. This receptor was obtained from a girl between 5 and 17 years old with multiple sclerosis.

The DNA for the CDR3 is TGTACCAGCAGCTTCCCTAGCGGGAGGGCCGACAATGAGCAGTTCTTC. Residues: CTSSFPSGRADNEQFF. The chain links TRBV7-9 to TRBJ2-1; 12 nucleotides align to TRBD2. CDR1 is SEHNR, CDR2 FQNEAQ, per germline (reference sequence). This CDR3 region has 16 residues.